This TCR beta chain was profiled in a study of blood T cell dynamics during melanoma immunotherapy. Each bulk PBMC sample had approximately 400 ng DNA loaded. The repertoire was sequenced with immunoSEQ multiplex PCR; TCRdb's copy has only in-frame clones and lacks some. The table has about 10,000 clones, approximately 90% seen once. Time point noted: pre-treatment baseline. CDR3 length equals 14 residues. The trim removed 3 bases at V and 2 bases at J, leaving 3 bases unmatched. Germline V lookup: CDR1 SGDLS, CDR2 YYNGEE. The J gene is TRBJ2-3, the V gene TRBV9, with TRBD2 identical over 7 bases. The sample here was blood, taken from a patient treated with checkpoint blockade. This sequence was found in a human donor with melanoma. The CDR3 DNA is TGTGCCAGCAGCGGGACTAGACCCACAGATACGCAGTATTTT. Its protein product is CASSGTRPTDTQYF.